The 28 T cell receptor beta chains below all came from one sample that was sequenced in a study of Ad26.COV2.S vaccination and SARS-CoV-2 variants. Treatment noted: some 20 received Ad26.COV2.S at low or high dose, single or two shots; about five received placebo; per-sample allocation not given. The samples date from day 63 after the first vaccine or placebo injection. Measured with immunoSEQ multiplex PCR; TCRdb has only the in-frame clones, and not every one. Here the sample spans 300,000 to 350,000 clones, 80% to 90% being singletons. Specimen: peripheral blood, collected in a trial of Ad26.COV2.S vaccine versus placebo. The receptors were sampled from a person between 18 and 60 years old who received the Ad26.COV2.S COVID-19 vaccine or a placebo.

The chain combines TRBV29-1 with TRBJ1-1; D is perhaps TRBD1 (5 bases). The CDR3 totals 13 residues. V gave up 4 bases and J gave up 5 bases, with 14 bases separating them. Per germline, CDR1 SQVTM and CDR2 ANQGSEA. CDR3 DNA: TGCAGCGTTGTACCGGGGCCGGGAACTGAAGCTTTCTTT. It specifies CSVVPGPGTEAFF. The variable domain in full, completed from reference TRBV29-1 and TRBJ1-1, reads SAVISQKPSRDICQRGTSLTIQCQVDSQVTMMFWYRQQPGQSLTLIATANQGSEATYESGFVIDKFPISRPNLTFSTLTVSNMSPEDSSIYLCSVVPGPGTEAFFGQGTRLTVV.

V gene TRBV15 combines with J gene TRBJ2-1; 10 nucleotides match TRBD1. CDR3 size: 14 residues. Germline CDR1 reads LNHNV; CDR2 reads YYDKDF (reference sequence). Losses at the gene ends were 5 bases for V and 8 bases for J; bases not matched to a gene: 6. CDR3 amino acids: CATSEDRGDDEQFF. In nucleotides, the CDR3 is TGTGCCACCAGCGAGGACAGGGGGGACGATGAGCAGTTCTTC.

The V and J genes are TRBV27 and TRBJ2-3; D perhaps matches TRBD1 (5 bases). V was clipped by 7 bases and J by 2 bases, with 10 bases between them. There are 13 residues in the CDR3. The germline CDR1 and CDR2 sequences are MNHEY and SMNVEV (reference sequence). Here the CDR3 reads CASNGHPTDTQYF. For the CDR3, the DNA is TGTGCCAGCAACGGACACCCCACAGATACGCAGTATTTT.

The chain employs TRBV4-1 and TRBJ2-7, with a possible D match to TRBD2 (7 bases). CDR3 length: 16 residues. The germline V and J ends were trimmed by 0 bases and 0 bases, with 12 bases remaining between them. In germline, CDR1 is MGHRA, CDR2 YSYEKL. The CDR3 DNA is TGCGCCAGCAGCCAAGACCGGGGGGACACCTCCTACGAGCAGTACTTC. Residues: CASSQDRGDTSYEQYF.

This clone occurred once. The V gene is TRBV29-1, the J gene TRBJ2-3, with D unresolved. Trimming shortened V by 0 bases and J by 2 bases, and 6 bases separated the two germline ends. CDR3 length equals 13 residues. Germline V gives CDR1 SQVTM, CDR2 ANQGSEA. The CDR3 nucleotides read TGCAGCGTTGAAGACTTCATCACAGATACGCAGTATTTT. Its protein product is CSVEDFITDTQYF.

The rearrangement uses TRBV30 and TRBJ1-5, with D possibly being TRBD1 (6 bases). The CDR3 is 15 residues long. Trimming removed 0 bases at V and 3 bases at J, with 12 bases between. Germline V gene data show CDR1 as GTSNPN and CDR2 as SVGIG (reference sequence). The CDR3 DNA reads TGTGCCTGGAGTGTATTTGGACAGTACAATCAGCCCCAGCATTTT. It encodes CAWSVFGQYNQPQHF.

This clone appeared a few times. The chain links TRBV14 to TRBJ2-4; D is perhaps TRBD1 or TRBD2 (5 bases each). V was cut by 0 bases and J by 13 bases, with 13 bases left in between. Germline-derived CDR1 and CDR2 are SGHDN and FVKESK. The CDR3 has 13 residues. CDR3 sequence: CASSQDLRGVQYF. DNA of the CDR3: TGTGCCAGCAGCCAAGATCTTCGAGGGGTCCAGTACTTC. The variable domain in full, completed from reference TRBV14 and TRBJ2-4, reads EAGVTQFPSHSVIEKGQTVTLRCDPISGHDNLYWYRRVMGKEIKFLLHFVKESKQDESGMPNNRFLAERTGGTYSTLKVQPAELEDSGVYFCASSQDLRGVQYFGAGTRLSVL.

This chain links TRBV7-3 with TRBJ1-5, with TRBD1 identical over 9 bases. Unmatched junction bases numbered 4, after V lost 2 bases and J lost 5 bases. CDR1 is SGHTA, CDR2 FQGTGA, per germline. CDR3 size: 15 residues. The CDR3 region is CASSLQRDRDQPQHF. The CDR3 DNA reads as TGTGCCAGCAGCTTACAGCGGGACAGGGATCAGCCCCAGCATTTT.

This chain connects TRBV2 to TRBJ2-7; D gene uncertain. Germline CDR1 SNHLY, CDR2 FYNNEI. V lost 2 bases and J lost 0, with 8 bases in between. The CDR3 is 14 amino acids. Here the CDR3 reads CASSESRGSYEQYF. Here the CDR3 DNA reads TGTGCCAGCAGTGAATCAAGAGGCTCCTACGAGCAGTACTTC.

This clone has only a few counts. The chain joins TRBV11-2 to TRBJ2-5, with a possible D match to TRBD2 (6 bases). The CDR3 runs to 17 residues. CDR1 and CDR2 from the germline V gene are SGHAT and FQNNGV. V lost 6 bases, J lost 3 bases, and 23 bases lay in between. CDR3 region: CASSSIPWASEKETQYF. The CDR3 DNA sequence: TGTGCCAGCAGTTCCATCCCTTGGGCTAGCGAGAAAGAGACCCAGTACTTC.

CDR3 DNA sequence: TGTGCCAGCAGCCAAGTTCCTAGCGAGACAGATACGCAGTATTTT. Translated: CASSQVPSETDTQYF. The gene calls are TRBV3-1 (or the pseudogene TRBV3-2) and TRBJ2-3; D perhaps matches TRBD2 (6 bases). Germline loops: CDR1 LGHDT, CDR2 YNNKEL (reference sequence). The CDR3 consists of 15 residues. Trimming shortened V by 1 base and J by 3 bases, and 11 bases separated the two germline ends.

J is TRBJ2-2 and V is TRBV9; D remains ambiguous. The V end lost 0 bases, the J end lost 8 bases, and 8 bases lay between the germline ends. In germline, CDR1 is SGDLS, CDR2 YYNGEE. The CDR3 length is 13 residues. The CDR3 spells CASSVGSPGELFF. The DNA of the CDR3 is TGTGCCAGCAGCGTAGGCAGTCCAGGGGAGCTGTTTTTT.

The rearrangement links TRBV10-2 to TRBJ1-4, with 10 bases aligning to TRBD1. J was trimmed by 9 bases and V by 6 bases; bases with no gene match: 13. CDR1 and CDR2 from the germline V gene are WSHSY and SAAADI. CDR3 length equals 16 residues. The CDR3 DNA is TGCGCCAGCAGAGGGGCCCCAACGGGACAGGGGAAAAAACTGTTTTTT. Its protein product is CASRGAPTGQGKKLFF.

The V gene is TRBV10-3, the J gene TRBJ2-3, with TRBD2 matching over 10 bases. Germline CDR1 and CDR2: ENHRY and SYGVKD. V was pared by 6 bases and J by 3 bases, with 3 bases of the junction left unmatched. CDR3 size: 14 residues. Here the CDR3 DNA reads TGTGCCATCAGCTCTAGCGGGAGAACAGATACGCAGTATTTT. Protein sequence: CAISSSGRTDTQYF.

A single count supports this clone. The CDR3: CASSFTPTGFDNEKLFF. The CDR3 DNA follows: TGTGCCAGCAGTTTCACCCCGACAGGGTTCGATAATGAAAAACTGTTTTTT. The chain is built from TRBV27 and TRBJ1-4; TRBD1 matches 7 bases. The junction had 11 bases not matched to a gene; V was cut back by 3 bases and J by 4 bases. Looked up from germline, CDR1 is MNHEY and CDR2 is SMNVEV (reference sequence). The CDR3 sequence is 17 residues long. Full variable domain (missing parts from reference TRBV27 and TRBJ1-4): EAQVTQNPRYLITVTGKKLTVTCSQNMNHEYMSWYRQDPGLGLRQIYYSMNVEVTDKGDVPEGYKVSRKEKRNFPLILESPSPNQTSLYFCASSFTPTGFDNEKLFFGSGTQLSVL.

This clone has just one count. CDR3 amino acids: CASRGLETQYF. The CDR3 bases are TGTGCCAGCAGGGGGTTGGAGACCCAGTACTTC. This chain uses TRBV2 with TRBJ2-5; the D is unclear. CDR3 length equals 11 residues. Between the trimmed V and J ends, which lost 6 bases and 5 bases, there was a span of 7 bases. CDR1 SNHLY and CDR2 FYNNEI come from the germline V gene.

The V gene is TRBV7-8, the J gene TRBJ1-4; D may be TRBD1 (6 bases). Germline CDR1 and CDR2: SGHVS and FQNEAQ. Trimming removed 5 bases from V and 0 bases from J, with 22 bases in between. CDR3 length: 19 amino acids. The CDR3 region has the DNA TGTGCCAGCAGCCTCCGAGATGGACAGCACCCTGCAACTAATGAAAAACTGTTTTTT. This gives the protein CASSLRDGQHPATNEKLFF.

The chain employs TRBV27 and TRBJ2-7; no definite D call. With 0 bases removed from V and 0 bases from J, the gap between germline ends came to 9 bases. The CDR3 sequence is 15 residues long. CDR1 and CDR2 from the germline V gene are MNHEY and SMNVEV (reference sequence). Here the CDR3 DNA reads TGTGCCAGCAGTTTATCGATTTCCAGCTCCTACGAGCAGTACTTC. Its translation: CASSLSISSSYEQYF.

The V and J genes are TRBV27 and TRBJ2-1; D gene unclear. V lost 5 bases to trimming and J lost 0 bases, with 5 bases between them. The CDR3 length is 13 residues. Germline lookup yields CDR1 MNHEY and CDR2 SMNVEV (reference sequence). The chain's CDR3 is CASSASSYNEQFF. In DNA, the CDR3 is TGTGCCAGCAGTGCGAGCTCCTACAATGAGCAGTTCTTC.

Concerning this clone itself: The sample has other DNA sequences that encode this CDR3 too. The chain links TRBV19 to TRBJ2-6; D not resolved. Trimming shortened V by 3 bases and J by 1 base, and 4 bases separated the two germline ends. Looked up from germline, CDR1 is LNHDA and CDR2 is SQIVND (reference sequence). The CDR3 contains 14 residues. The CDR3 loop reads CASSISSGANVLTF. Written as DNA, the CDR3 is TGTGCCAGTAGTATCTCATCTGGGGCCAACGTCCTGACTTTC.

The chain has TRBV5-5 and TRBJ1-1, with 7 bases lining up with TRBD1. The CDR3 extends over 14 amino acids. Per germline, CDR1 SGHKS and CDR2 YYEKEE (reference sequence). The V segment lost 4 bases and the J segment 4 bases; nucleotides outside the gene matches: 7. The CDR3, as DNA: TGTGCCAGCAGCCCCAGGGGGACGGGCACTGAAGCTTTCTTT. This gives the protein CASSPRGTGTEAFF. Full variable domain (missing parts from reference TRBV5-5 and TRBJ1-1): DAGVTQSPTHLIKTRGQQVTLRCSPISGHKSVSWYQQVLGQGPQFIFQYYEKEERGRGNFPDRFSARQFPNYSSELNVNALLLGDSALYLCASSPRGTGTEAFFGQGTRLTVV.

The chain uses TRBV11-2 and TRBJ2-3; D gene unclear. The CDR3 is made up of 19 amino acids. Germline assignment: CDR1 SGHAT and CDR2 FQNNGV. V was clipped by 1 base and J by 5 bases, with 25 bases between them. CDR3 protein: CASSLVMISFGVWGDTQYF. CDR3 nucleotides: TGTGCCAGCAGCTTAGTGATGATCTCTTTTGGTGTGTGGGGAGATACGCAGTATTTT.

The chain carries TRBV7-6 and TRBJ2-1, with 9 bases matching TRBD1. The germline V gene encodes CDR1 SGHVS and CDR2 FNYEAQ. The CDR3 spans 16 residues. The V gene end was trimmed by 3 bases and the J gene end by 9 bases; junction bases not matched to a gene: 12. The CDR3 sequence is CASSFNLGTGKAEQFF. CDR3 bases: TGTGCCAGCAGCTTCAACCTCGGGACAGGGAAGGCTGAGCAGTTCTTC.

On this clone: Additional DNA sequences in this sample encode the identical CDR3. The rearrangement joins TRBV19 to TRBJ1-5, with a possible D match to TRBD1 (6 bases). Per the germline V gene, CDR1 is LNHDA and CDR2 is SQIVND (reference sequence). The V end was cut by 3 bases, the J end by 1 base, with 7 bases between. The CDR3 spans 14 residues. Written as DNA, the CDR3 is TGTGCCAGTAGTATTCAGGGGAGCAATCAGCCCCAGCATTTT. It translates to CASSIQGSNQPQHF.

The rearrangement links TRBV6-1 to TRBJ2-7; D gene ambiguous. Trimming cost V 2 bases and J 1 base, with 9 bases left between them. This CDR3 is built from 14 residues. Per germline, CDR1 MNHNS and CDR2 SASEGT. Written as DNA, the CDR3 is TGTGCCAGCAGTGAATCCGCCGGATCCTACGAGCAGTACTTC. This codes for CASSESAGSYEQYF.

This clone appeared a single time. The gene calls are TRBV29-1 and TRBJ1-4; 8 positions agree with TRBD1. Unmatched junction bases numbered 10, after V lost 5 bases and J lost 8 bases. Germline V lookup: CDR1 SQVTM, CDR2 ANQGSEA. The length of the CDR3 is 14 residues. CDR3: CSVKLWTGREKLFF. CDR3 sequence (DNA): TGCAGCGTTAAACTGTGGACAGGGAGAGAAAAACTGTTTTTT. The full variable domain, with the rest looked up from reference TRBV29-1 and TRBJ1-4, is SAVISQKPSRDICQRGTSLTIQCQVDSQVTMMFWYRQQPGQSLTLIATANQGSEATYESGFVIDKFPISRPNLTFSTLTVSNMSPEDSSIYLCSVKLWTGREKLFFGSGTQLSVL.

The gene calls are TRBV19 and TRBJ1-2; 9 nucleotides line up with TRBD1. Trimming removed 10 bases from V and 5 bases from J; junction bases left unmatched: 8. The CDR3 sequence is 13 residues long. In germline, CDR1 is LNHDA, CDR2 SQIVND (reference sequence). This chain's CDR3 is CATSGQGLYGYTF. The CDR3 bases are TGTGCCACCTCGGGACAGGGCCTTTATGGCTACACCTTC.

The chain is built from TRBV7-2 and TRBJ2-3; TRBD1 might be the D (5 bases). Looked up from germline, CDR1 is SGHTA and CDR2 is FQGNSA. V was cut by 1 base and J by 4 bases, with 12 bases left in between. This CDR3 comprises 15 residues. The CDR3 DNA is TGTGCCAGCAGCTTAGGGGGCCTGGTGGCAGATACGCAGTATTTT. Residues: CASSLGGLVADTQYF. Full variable domain (remainder filled in from reference TRBV7-2 and TRBJ2-3): GAGVSQSPSNKVTEKGKDVELRCDPISGHTALYWYRQSLGQGLEFLIYFQGNSAPDKSGLPSDRFSAERTGGSVSTLTIQRTQQEDSAVYLCASSLGGLVADTQYFGPGTRLTVL.